This entry lists 18 T cell receptor beta chains sequenced from one sample in a study of T cell clonotyping in hematopoietic cell transplantation. Some clones are missing from TCRdb's copy, which holds only in-frame ones; the method was immunoSEQ multiplex PCR. Of more than 900 clones listed, 60% to 80% were seen once; the top ten hold approximately 15%. This sample comprised PBMCs, obtained 30 days after allogeneic stem cell transplant. The receptors come from a female patient in her 50s who had an allogeneic stem cell transplant, so the T cells may come from the graft donor. Some clones in this sample may be carry-over from other donors' samples.

The chain has TRBV2 and TRBJ2-7, with D possibly matching TRBD1 (5 bases). V dropped 5 bases and J dropped 4 bases, with 12 bases sitting between them. Germline V CDR1 and CDR2: SNHLY, FYNNEI. This CDR3 region has 13 residues. CDR3 sequence reads: CASSKDDSYEQYF. The CDR3, as DNA: TGTGCCAGCAGTAAGGACGACAGTTACGAGCAGTACTTC.

The CDR3 nucleotides are TGTGCCAGCAGCGTCCAAGGAGATACCTACGAGCAGTACTTC. This encodes CASSVQGDTYEQYF. The gene calls are TRBV5-5 and TRBJ2-7; D is ambiguous. Germline CDR1 and CDR2: SGHKS and YYEKEE (reference sequence). The ends were cut back, 4 bases at V and 2 bases at J, with 13 bases in the middle. The CDR3 runs to 14 residues.

This clone was seen more than once but under ten times. V gene TRBV27 combines with J gene TRBJ2-7; no clear D. V was pared by 5 bases and J by 3 bases, with 11 bases between. The germline V gene encodes CDR1 MNHEY and CDR2 SMNVEV (reference sequence). The length of the CDR3 is 13 residues. CDR3 DNA sequence: TGTGCCAGCAGTCTCGGGCCTTACTACGAGCAGTACTTC. The encoded protein is CASSLGPYYEQYF.

A word on this clone: A read error is likely, as this CDR3 ends without the conserved phenylalanine or tryptophan. The V gene is TRBV6-6, the J gene TRBJ1-2, with 7 bases lining up with TRBD1. Losses at the gene ends were 2 bases for V and 4 bases for J; bases not matched to a gene: 10. The CDR3 is 16 residues long. Germline CDR1 and CDR2: MNHNY and SVGAGI (reference sequence). The CDR3 loop is CASSYGGSGDSYGYTL. The CDR3 DNA follows: TGTGCCAGCAGTTACGGGGGTAGCGGGGACAGCTATGGCTACACCCTC.

This chain connects TRBV19 to TRBJ1-6; 7 nucleotides match TRBD1. This CDR3 has 15 amino acids. In germline, CDR1 is LNHDA, CDR2 SQIVND (reference sequence). Trimming removed 3 bases from V and 5 bases from J; junction bases left unmatched: 4. CDR3 DNA: TGTGCCAGTAGTATCCGGGACAGTGATAATTCACCCCTCCACTTT. It translates to CASSIRDSDNSPLHF.

CDR3 amino acids: CASSLGSWPEAFF. Written as DNA, the CDR3 is TGTGCCAGCAGCTTAGGTTCCTGGCCCGAAGCTTTCTTT. The rearrangement uses TRBV7-8 and TRBJ1-1; D is unresolved. Trimming took 1 base from V and 8 from J, leaving 11 bases between them. The germline gives CDR1 SGHVS, CDR2 FQNEAQ. This CDR3 spans 13 amino acids.

This chain's CDR3 is CASRPDRAANTEAFF. As DNA, the CDR3 is TGTGCCAGCCGCCCGGACAGGGCAGCGAACACTGAAGCTTTCTTT. This rearrangement joins TRBV6-1 to TRBJ1-1, with 8 bases aligning to TRBD1. The length of the CDR3 is 15 residues. The trim removed 8 bases at V and 1 base at J, leaving 9 bases unmatched. Germline CDR1 is MNHNS and CDR2 is SASEGT.

The rearrangement joins TRBV28 to TRBJ1-2, with a weak D call TRBD1 (6 bases). CDR3 size: 11 residues. Per the germline V gene, CDR1 is MDHEN and CDR2 is SYDVKM. Trimming removed 5 bases from V and 8 bases from J, with 9 bases in between. The CDR3 nucleotides are TGTGCCAGCAGTACTACAGGGGGCTACACCTTC. Amino acid sequence: CASSTTGGYTF.

The rearrangement links TRBV9 to TRBJ2-1, with TRBD2 identical over 12 bases. Per germline, CDR1 SGDLS and CDR2 YYNGEE. Losses at the gene ends were 3 bases for V and 9 bases for J; bases not matched to a gene: 7. The CDR3 runs to 15 residues. DNA for the CDR3: TGTGCCAGCAGCGATCAGACTAGCGGGAGCGTTGAGCAGTTCTTC. It translates to CASSDQTSGSVEQFF. The full variable domain, with the rest looked up from reference TRBV9 and TRBJ2-1, is DSGVTQTPKHLITATGQRVTLRCSPRSGDLSVYWYQQSLDQGLQFLIQYYNGEERAKGNILERFSAQQFPDLHSELNLSSLELGDSALYFCASSDQTSGSVEQFFGPGTRLTVL.

The chain combines TRBV29-1 with TRBJ1-1; D ambiguous. The CDR3 runs to 11 residues. Per the germline V gene, CDR1 is SQVTM and CDR2 is ANQGSEA. Trimming took 4 bases from V and 11 from J, leaving 14 bases between them. In DNA, the CDR3 is TGCAGCGTTGCCCTAGTGAACGTGGCTTTCTTT. Protein: CSVALVNVAFF. The full variable domain, with the rest looked up from reference TRBV29-1 and TRBJ1-1, is SAVISQKPSRDICQRGTSLTIQCQVDSQVTMMFWYRQQPGQSLTLIATANQGSEATYESGFVIDKFPISRPNLTFSTLTVSNMSPEDSSIYLCSVALVNVAFFGQGTRLTVV.

This chain uses TRBV2 with TRBJ2-7; D uncertain. Trimming stripped 3 bases from V and 2 bases from J, with 5 bases between. The germline V gene has CDR1 SNHLY and CDR2 FYNNEI. The length of the CDR3 is 12 residues. The CDR3 is CASSDGAYEQYF. In DNA, the CDR3 is TGTGCCAGCAGTGATGGGGCCTACGAGCAGTACTTC.

This sequence joins TRBV25-1 and TRBJ1-2, with 9 positions matching TRBD1. The CDR3 spans 13 residues. The trim removed 3 bases at V and 8 bases at J, leaving 4 bases unmatched. Per germline, CDR1 MGHDK and CDR2 SYGVNS. CDR3 DNA: TGTGCCAGCAGTGAGGGACAGGGCAGCGGCTACACCTTC. It codes for CASSEGQGSGYTF.

The chain has TRBV15 and TRBJ2-7; D unresolved. V dropped 0 bases and J dropped 2 bases, with 8 bases sitting between them. The CDR3 is 14 residues long. CDR1 and CDR2 (germline): LNHNV, YYDKDF (reference sequence). CDR3 loop: CATSRDTLTYEQYF. CDR3 in DNA: TGTGCCACCAGCAGAGATACTCTGACCTACGAGCAGTACTTC.

For the CDR3, the DNA is TGTGCCAGCAGCTTAGAGGCGGGAGCCAACTACGAGCAGTACTTC. This encodes CASSLEAGANYEQYF. This sequence joins TRBV7-9 and TRBJ2-7; 7 positions match TRBD2. V was pared by 1 base and J by 3 bases, with 6 bases of the junction left unmatched. In germline, CDR1 is SEHNR, CDR2 FQNEAQ (reference sequence). The CDR3 covers 15 residues.

The V call is TRBV5-1, the J call TRBJ2-1, with TRBD2 matching over 12 bases. Unmatched junction bases numbered 3, after V lost 4 bases and J lost 4 bases. The CDR3 totals 15 residues. Germline lookup yields CDR1 SGHRS and CDR2 YFSETQ. CDR3: CASSPTSGRYNEQFF. DNA of the CDR3: TGCGCCAGCAGCCCGACTAGCGGGAGATACAATGAGCAGTTCTTC.

This clone has more than one count but fewer than ten. V is TRBV5-5 and J is TRBJ1-1; D is unresolved. Per the germline V gene, CDR1 is SGHKS and CDR2 is YYEKEE (reference sequence). The CDR3 consists of 11 residues. V shed 2 bases and J shed 8 bases, with 7 bases lying between them. The CDR3: CASSFSGEAFF. Written as DNA, the CDR3 is TGTGCCAGCAGCTTTAGTGGGGAAGCTTTCTTT.

A few counts support this clone. This chain uses TRBV5-1 with TRBJ2-1; 8 nucleotides agree with TRBD2. Unmatched junction bases numbered 12, after V lost 4 bases and J lost 6 bases. This CDR3 has 16 residues. Germline V gives CDR1 SGHRS, CDR2 YFSETQ. CDR3 amino acids: CASSTSMGLEGNEQFF. CDR3 DNA sequence: TGCGCCAGCAGCACGAGCATGGGACTAGAGGGCAATGAGCAGTTCTTC.

The count of this clone is one. The chain couples TRBV30 to TRBJ1-2, with a weak D call TRBD1 (6 bases). The CDR3 length is 13 residues. V was shortened by 5 bases and J by 5 bases, with 15 bases between the two germline ends. Germline CDR1 reads GTSNPN; CDR2 reads SVGIG (reference sequence). The CDR3 bases are TGTGCCTGGGTGGACAGCCGGTGGTATGGCTACACCTTC. Its protein is CAWVDSRWYGYTF.